These 9 T cell receptor beta chains originate from one sample sequenced in a study of cytomegalovirus exposure and HLA in healthy donors (dated by TCRdb to about 2017). Preparation of the library involved the immunoSEQ multiplex PCR assay. A mixture of 60 forward primers for TCR Vbeta segments and 13 reverse primers for TCR Jbeta segments was used in the multiplex PCR. The immuneACCESS repertoire file appears here via TCRdb, limited to in-frame rearrangements. These files lack a portion of the clones; in checked studies, under half of the deficit traces to unresolved V genes, and the cause of the others is not known. The sample has 35,000 to 40,000 clones on record, around 69% of them singletons. The leading ten clones occupy more than 6% of the sample. The source material was PBMCs. The receptors here all came from a man aged 25-40 years in good health and CMV-seronegative.

Points on this clone: Relative to the germline gene, one junction end is altered; a read error may explain this. The V call is TRBV7-3, the J call TRBJ2-7, with TRBD1 matching 10 bases. This CDR3 is 13 amino acids long. In germline, CDR1 is SGHTA, CDR2 FQGTGA. This CDR3 is CASSLDRGALRNF. The CDR3 coding sequence is TGTGCCAGCAGCTTGGACAGGGGGGCCCTCAGGAACTTC.

The CDR3: CASSYGTGDTSTDTQYF. The CDR3 nucleotides are TGCGCCAGCAGCTATGGTACAGGGGACACTAGCACAGATACGCAGTATTTT. The chain has TRBV5-1 and TRBJ2-3; 7 bases fit TRBD1. Germline loops: CDR1 SGHRS, CDR2 YFSETQ. V gave up 3 bases and J gave up 0 bases; unmatched junction bases: 10. The CDR3 contains 17 residues. Full variable domain (remainder filled in from reference TRBV5-1 and TRBJ2-3): KAGVTQTPRYLIKTRGQQVTLSCSPISGHRSVSWYQQTPGQGLQFLFEYFSETQRNKGNFPGRFSGRQFSNSRSEMNVSTLELGDSALYLCASSYGTGDTSTDTQYFGPGTRLTVL.

This clone was counted a single time. The rearrangement links TRBV28 to TRBJ2-2; a weak D match, TRBD2 (5 bases). Germline V gene data show CDR1 as MDHEN and CDR2 as SYDVKM. The CDR3 covers 14 residues. V lost 3 bases and J 7 bases, leaving 12 bases between the germline ends. CDR3 sequence (DNA): TGTGCCAGCAGTTTTGTATCGAGGGACGGGGAGCTGTTTTTT. Translated: CASSFVSRDGELFF.

This chain links TRBV4-1 with TRBJ1-2; 9 bases map to TRBD1. The CDR3 runs to 16 residues. Germline-derived CDR1 and CDR2 are MGHRA and YSYEKL. With 1 base clipped from V and 1 base from J, the junction kept 4 bases outside the gene matches. The CDR3 nucleotides read TGCGCCAGCAGCCAAGCCGGGACAGGGAGTAACTATGGCTACACCTTC. It yields the protein CASSQAGTGSNYGYTF.

The V gene is TRBV6-5, the J gene TRBJ1-6; 8 bases are shared with TRBD1. This CDR3 spans 14 amino acids. The V and J ends lost 3 bases and 7 bases, in that order; junction bases with no gene match: 2. Germline CDR1 is MNHEY and CDR2 is SVGAGI. For the CDR3, the DNA is TGTGCCAGCAGTTATGGGACAGGAAATTCACCCCTCCACTTT. Protein sequence: CASSYGTGNSPLHF.

V is TRBV2 and J is TRBJ1-1; 8 nucleotides line up with TRBD1. The junction had 6 bases not matched to a gene; V was cut back by 5 bases and J by 1 base. The CDR3 loop spans 15 amino acids. CDR1 and CDR2 from the germline V gene are SNHLY and FYNNEI. The CDR3 reads CASSREGTGNTEAFF. The CDR3 DNA sequence: TGTGCCAGCAGTAGGGAAGGGACAGGGAACACTGAAGCTTTCTTT.

This clone was counted only a few times. The gene calls are TRBV9 and TRBJ1-4, with TRBD1 as a possible D gene (5 bases). This CDR3 spans 16 amino acids. V lost 4 bases, J lost 3 bases, and 16 bases lay in between. Germline CDR1 SGDLS, CDR2 YYNGEE. The CDR3 here is CASSPGAVVANEKLFF. The CDR3 nucleotides are TGTGCCAGCAGCCCTGGGGCAGTAGTGGCTAATGAAAAACTGTTTTTT.

V is TRBV2 and J is TRBJ1-1; D gene ambiguous. This CDR3 is 13 amino acids long. The germline V gene has CDR1 SNHLY and CDR2 FYNNEI. Between the trimmed V and J ends, which lost 5 bases and 1 base, there was a span of 8 bases. The CDR3 region is CASSSDSNTEAFF. The CDR3 DNA follows: TGTGCCAGCAGTTCGGACTCGAACACTGAAGCTTTCTTT.

This chain joins TRBV7-3 and TRBJ2-3, with TRBD2 as a possible D gene (6 bases). The CDR3 runs to 17 residues. V lost 2 bases and J lost 1, with 16 bases in between. Germline V gene data show CDR1 as SGHTA and CDR2 as FQGTGA. The chain's CDR3 is CASSLLGFGEGTDTQYF. The DNA of the CDR3 is TGTGCCAGCAGCTTATTGGGATTTGGGGAGGGCACAGATACGCAGTATTTT.